This TCR beta chain was recovered during a study of graft-versus-host responses after intestinal transplantation. Regarding this clone: Its matching antigen is unknown.

The V gene's germline CDR1 is MNHNS and CDR2 SASEGT. The CDR3 has 18 residues. The trim removed 4 bases at V and 3 bases at J, leaving 18 bases unmatched. Sequencing used immunoSEQ multiplex PCR; TCRdb keeps in-frame clones, though not all of them. The sample shows about 88,000 clones, about 95% of them seen only once. Sequencing was performed on unstimulated CD4+ T cells sorted from spleen or lymph node cells, taken before transplant. The clonotype was recovered from a human donor who was the organ donor for an intestinal transplant. The chain employs TRBV6-1 and TRBJ2-7, with 7 bases matching TRBD1. The CDR3: CASSALPVGTAPGYEQYF. In nucleotides, the CDR3 is TGTGCCAGCAGTGCGCTCCCGGTAGGGACAGCGCCAGGCTACGAGCAGTACTTC.